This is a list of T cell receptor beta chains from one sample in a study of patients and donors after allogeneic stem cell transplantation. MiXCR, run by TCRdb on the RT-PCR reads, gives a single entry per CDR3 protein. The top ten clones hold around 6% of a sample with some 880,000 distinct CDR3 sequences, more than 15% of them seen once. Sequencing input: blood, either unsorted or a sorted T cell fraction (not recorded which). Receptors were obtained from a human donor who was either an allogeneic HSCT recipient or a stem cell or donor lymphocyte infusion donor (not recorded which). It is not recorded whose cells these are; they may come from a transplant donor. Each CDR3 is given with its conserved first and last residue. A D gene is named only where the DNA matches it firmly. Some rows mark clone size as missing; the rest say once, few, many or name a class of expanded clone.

CDR3 DNA: TGCGCCAGCAGCTTGGCTACGACGGATTCACCCCTCCACTTT
CDR3 protein: CASSLATTDSPLHF
V gene: TRBV5-1
clone size: .
D gene: .
J gene: TRBJ1-6

CDR3 DNA: TGTGCCAGCAACCTTGGGGACGAGCAGTACTTC
CDR3 protein: CASNLGDEQYF
V gene: TRBV6-5
clone size: few
D gene: .
J gene: TRBJ2-7

CDR3 DNA: TGTGCCACCAGTGATTCGGGTTCACCCCTCCACTTT
CDR3 protein: CATSDSGSPLHF
V gene: TRBV24-1
clone size: once
D gene: .
J gene: TRBJ1-6

CDR3 DNA: TGTGCCAGCAGCCCCACGGGACTAGGTTTAGATACGCAGTATTTT
CDR3 protein: CASSPTGLGLDTQYF
V gene: TRBV13
clone size: few
D gene: TRBD2
J gene: TRBJ2-3

CDR3 DNA: TGTGCCTGGGACAGGGGTTACCCCCTCCACTTT
CDR3 protein: CAWDRGYPLHF
V gene: TRBV30
clone size: .
D gene: TRBD1
J gene: TRBJ1-6

CDR3 DNA: TGTGCCAGCAGCCCGACCAGTCAAGAGACCCAGTACTTC
CDR3 protein: CASSPTSQETQYF
V gene: TRBV6-1
clone size: few
D gene: .
J gene: TRBJ2-5

CDR3 DNA: TGTGCCAGCAGTTACCTACTAAAACACGAGCAGTACTTC
CDR3 protein: CASSYLLKHEQYF
V gene: TRBV6-5
clone size: few
D gene: .
J gene: TRBJ2-7

CDR3 DNA: TGTGCCAGCAGCTTATTTTTGACCGGGAGCTACGAGCAGTACTTC
CDR3 protein: CASSLFLTGSYEQYF
V gene: TRBV27
clone size: .
D gene: .
J gene: TRBJ2-7

CDR3 DNA: TGTGCCAGCAGTGAAAGGTTTAGGCATCCAAATTCACCCCTCCACTTT
CDR3 protein: CASSERFRHPNSPLHF
V gene: TRBV2
clone size: .
D gene: .
J gene: TRBJ1-6

CDR3 DNA: TGTGCCAGCAGCCAACAGGGAAGTTCACCCCTCCACTTT
CDR3 protein: CASSQQGSSPLHF
V gene: TRBV21-1
clone size: .
D gene: .
J gene: TRBJ1-6

CDR3 DNA: TGTGCCAGCTCACCCCTTCCGACTAGCGGGGGGGCCTGGGAAACAGATACGCAGTATTTT
CDR3 protein: CASSPLPTSGGAWETDTQYF
V gene: TRBV18
clone size: .
D gene: TRBD2
J gene: TRBJ2-3

CDR3 DNA: TGTGCCAGCAGCCGGCTAGCGGGAGTAGGGGAGACCCAGTACTTC
CDR3 protein: CASSRLAGVGETQYF
V gene: TRBV4-2
clone size: many
D gene: TRBD2
J gene: TRBJ2-5

CDR3 DNA: TGCAGTGCTATTTCGCCAGGGCGGCTTGAAGCTTTCTTT
CDR3 protein: CSAISPGRLEAFF
V gene: TRBV20-1
clone size: .
D gene: .
J gene: TRBJ1-1

CDR3 DNA: TGTGCCAGCAGTGAAGAAAGCAATCCCCAGGGCTACACCTTC
CDR3 protein: CASSEESNPQGYTF
V gene: TRBV2
clone size: .
D gene: .
J gene: TRBJ1-2

CDR3 DNA: TGTGCCAGCAGCTTAGCGCGACTAGCGGGAAACAATGAGCAGTTCTTC
CDR3 protein: CASSLARLAGNNEQFF
V gene: TRBV7-8
clone size: few
D gene: TRBD2
J gene: TRBJ2-1

CDR3 DNA: TGTGCCAGCAGCGGGGGGACTAGCGGGCAAGAGACCCAGTACTTC
CDR3 protein: CASSGGTSGQETQYF
V gene: TRBV7-9
clone size: .
D gene: TRBD2
J gene: TRBJ2-5

CDR3 DNA: TGTGCCAGCAGTTTAGGGCTAAGGGGGCACAATGAGCAGTTCTTC
CDR3 protein: CASSLGLRGHNEQFF
V gene: TRBV27
clone size: few
D gene: TRBD1
J gene: TRBJ2-1

CDR3 DNA: TGTGCCAGCAGAGAGCGGGTGAGCTCCTACAATGAGCAGTTCTTC
CDR3 protein: CASRERVSSYNEQFF
V gene: TRBV7-9
clone size: many
D gene: .
J gene: TRBJ2-1

CDR3 DNA: TGCGCCAGCAGCTTGGAGGACAGGGTAGAGTACGAGCAGTACTTC
CDR3 protein: CASSLEDRVEYEQYF
V gene: TRBV5-1
clone size: .
D gene: TRBD1
J gene: TRBJ2-7

CDR3 DNA: TGTGCCAGCAGTGCGAATCAGCCCCAGCATTTT
CDR3 protein: CASSANQPQHF
V gene: TRBV12-3/TRBV12-4
clone size: many
D gene: .
J gene: TRBJ1-5

CDR3 DNA: TGTGCCACCAGGACTAGCGGGTCCTCCTACAATGAGCAGTTCTTC
CDR3 protein: CATRTSGSSYNEQFF
V gene: TRBV10-3
clone size: many
D gene: TRBD2
J gene: TRBJ2-1

CDR3 DNA: TGCGCCAGCAGCCCCCGGACTAGCGGGGGGGCCGGGTCCTACAATGAGCAGTTCTTC
CDR3 protein: CASSPRTSGGAGSYNEQFF
V gene: TRBV4-3
clone size: .
D gene: TRBD2
J gene: TRBJ2-1

CDR3 DNA: TGCAGTGCCACTGGTCGGGGGCGGGGCACAGATACGCAGTATTTT
CDR3 protein: CSATGRGRGTDTQYF
V gene: TRBV20-1
clone size: few
D gene: .
J gene: TRBJ2-3

CDR3 DNA: TGCGCCAGCAGCCAATCGACAGGGGACGATGGCTACACCTTC
CDR3 protein: CASSQSTGDDGYTF
V gene: TRBV4-1
clone size: .
D gene: TRBD1
J gene: TRBJ1-2

CDR3 DNA: TGTGCCAGTAGTATAGGCAAGGGCAGAACCTACAATGAGCAGTTCTTC
CDR3 protein: CASSIGKGRTYNEQFF
V gene: TRBV19
clone size: few
D gene: .
J gene: TRBJ2-1

CDR3 DNA: TGTGCCAGCACTACGGGAGGCCCTCCGGGGCGTCAGTTCTTC
CDR3 protein: CASTTGGPPGRQFF
V gene: TRBV6-1
clone size: few
D gene: TRBD2
J gene: TRBJ2-1

CDR3 DNA: TGTGCCAGCAGCTTAACTAGCGGAAGCGATACGCAGTATTTT
CDR3 protein: CASSLTSGSDTQYF
V gene: TRBV7-2
clone size: .
D gene: TRBD2
J gene: TRBJ2-3

CDR3 DNA: TGTGCCAGCAGCGGGGCACAGGGGCTAAGCGAGCAGTACTTC
CDR3 protein: CASSGAQGLSEQYF
V gene: TRBV3-1
clone size: few
D gene: TRBD1
J gene: TRBJ2-7

CDR3 DNA: TGTGCCAGCAGTGTAAGGGATCATTGGGTACGTTCCTACGAGCAGTACTTC
CDR3 protein: CASSVRDHWVRSYEQYF
V gene: TRBV2
clone size: .
D gene: .
J gene: TRBJ2-7

CDR3 DNA: TGCGCCAGCAGACTCGATGGGGTGGGTGAAGGCACTGAAGCTTTCTTT
CDR3 protein: CASRLDGVGEGTEAFF
V gene: TRBV4-3
clone size: .
D gene: .
J gene: TRBJ1-1

CDR3 DNA: TGCAGTGCCAAGACTAGCGGGGCCTCTCAAGAGACCCAGTACTTC
CDR3 protein: CSAKTSGASQETQYF
V gene: TRBV20-1
clone size: many
D gene: TRBD2
J gene: TRBJ2-5

CDR3 DNA: TGTGCCAGCAGCCCTGGACTAGCGGTCTACTCTGGGGCCAACGTCCTGACTTTC
CDR3 protein: CASSPGLAVYSGANVLTF
V gene: TRBV9
clone size: few
D gene: TRBD2
J gene: TRBJ2-6

CDR3 DNA: TGCGCCAGCAGCTGGCGAGGGTACGAGCAGTACTTC
CDR3 protein: CASSWRGYEQYF
V gene: TRBV5-1
clone size: few
D gene: .
J gene: TRBJ2-7

CDR3 DNA: TGTGCCAGCTCTACAGGGTCATTGAACACCGGGGAGCTGTTTTTT
CDR3 protein: CASSTGSLNTGELFF
V gene: TRBV28
clone size: .
D gene: .
J gene: TRBJ2-2

CDR3 DNA: TGTGCCAGCAGCCAAGGGAGGCAAACATACAATGAGCAGTTCTTC
CDR3 protein: CASSQGRQTYNEQFF
V gene: TRBV3-1
clone size: .
D gene: .
J gene: TRBJ2-1

CDR3 DNA: TGCAGTGCTAGAGATATAACTAGCGGGAGCACCTACAATGAGCAGTTCTTC
CDR3 protein: CSARDITSGSTYNEQFF
V gene: TRBV20-1
clone size: few
D gene: TRBD2
J gene: TRBJ2-1

CDR3 DNA: TGTGCCAGTAGTCCTTGGACTAGCGGGAGGAATGAGCAGTTCTTC
CDR3 protein: CASSPWTSGRNEQFF
V gene: TRBV19
clone size: few
D gene: TRBD2
J gene: TRBJ2-1

CDR3 DNA: TGCAGTGCCGATAACAGGGGGCAAGGAAACACCATATATTTT
CDR3 protein: CSADNRGQGNTIYF
V gene: TRBV20-1
clone size: .
D gene: TRBD1
J gene: TRBJ1-3

CDR3 DNA: TGTGCCAGTAGGAGGACAGGTACCCAAGAGACCCAGTACTTC
CDR3 protein: CASRRTGTQETQYF
V gene: TRBV19
clone size: few
D gene: TRBD1
J gene: TRBJ2-5

CDR3 DNA: TGTGCCAGCAGCCCCGGGACCCAGGGCGTTGAGCAGTTCTTC
CDR3 protein: CASSPGTQGVEQFF
V gene: TRBV6-1
clone size: few
D gene: .
J gene: TRBJ2-1

CDR3 DNA: TGTGCCAGCAGCCAATATCGGGGCTACACCTTC
CDR3 protein: CASSQYRGYTF
V gene: TRBV3-1
clone size: .
D gene: .
J gene: TRBJ1-2

CDR3 DNA: TGTGCCACCAGCACTTCGGGTGGCATGAGGGGCCACAATGAGCAGTTCTTC
CDR3 protein: CATSTSGGMRGHNEQFF
V gene: TRBV24-1
clone size: few
D gene: .
J gene: TRBJ2-1

CDR3 DNA: TGCAGTGCTAGAGATCGGAGGGGATTCACAGATACGCAGTATTTT
CDR3 protein: CSARDRRGFTDTQYF
V gene: TRBV20-1
clone size: .
D gene: .
J gene: TRBJ2-3

CDR3 DNA: TGCGCCAGCAGCCAAGATTGGGCGGGAGATACGCAGTATTTT
CDR3 protein: CASSQDWAGDTQYF
V gene: TRBV4-1
clone size: few
D gene: .
J gene: TRBJ2-3

CDR3 DNA: TGCAGTGCTAGTGGGGGGGCACCGGGAGCTTTCTTT
CDR3 protein: CSASGGAPGAFF
V gene: TRBV20-1
clone size: few
D gene: .
J gene: TRBJ1-1

CDR3 DNA: TGCGCCAGCAGCTTGTTGGTTAGCGGGGGTGGCTCCTACAATGAGCAGTTCTTC
CDR3 protein: CASSLLVSGGGSYNEQFF
V gene: TRBV5-1
clone size: .
D gene: TRBD2
J gene: TRBJ2-1

CDR3 DNA: TGTGCCACCAGCAGAGGAACAGGGGACTCCAACTATGGCTACACCTTC
CDR3 protein: CATSRGTGDSNYGYTF
V gene: TRBV15
clone size: few
D gene: TRBD1
J gene: TRBJ1-2

CDR3 DNA: TGTGCCAGCAGCCGAAGGACAGGGGAGCATCAAAACCATTATGGCTACACCTTC
CDR3 protein: CASSRRTGEHQNHYGYTF
V gene: TRBV11-1
clone size: few
D gene: TRBD1
J gene: TRBJ1-2

CDR3 DNA: TGTGCCAGCAGCTTAGAGGGCGGGAAGCAGTTCTTC
CDR3 protein: CASSLEGGKQFF
V gene: TRBV7-9
clone size: few
D gene: .
J gene: TRBJ2-1

CDR3 DNA: TGTGCCAGCAGTCCGCGGACAGTTCTGGACACTGAAGCTTTCTTT
CDR3 protein: CASSPRTVLDTEAFF
V gene: TRBV12-3/TRBV12-4
clone size: few
D gene: .
J gene: TRBJ1-1